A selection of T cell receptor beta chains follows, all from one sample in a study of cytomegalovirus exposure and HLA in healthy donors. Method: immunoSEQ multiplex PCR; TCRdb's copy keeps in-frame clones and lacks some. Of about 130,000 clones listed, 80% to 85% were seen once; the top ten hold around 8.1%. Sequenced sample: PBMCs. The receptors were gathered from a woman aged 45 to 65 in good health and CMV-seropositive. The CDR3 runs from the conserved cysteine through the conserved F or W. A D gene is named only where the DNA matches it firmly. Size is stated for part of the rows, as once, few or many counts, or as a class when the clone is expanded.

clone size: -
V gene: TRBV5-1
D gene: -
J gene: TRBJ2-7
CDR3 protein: CASSLGGLGYEQYF
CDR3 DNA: TGCGCCAGCAGCTTGGGGGGGCTCGGCTACGAGCAGTACTTC

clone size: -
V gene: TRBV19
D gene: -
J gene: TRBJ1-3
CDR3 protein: CASSISTGNTIYF
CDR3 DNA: TGTGCCAGTAGTATATCCACTGGAAACACCATATATTTT

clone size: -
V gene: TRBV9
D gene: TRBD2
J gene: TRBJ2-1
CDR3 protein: CASSVVGSGGEQFF
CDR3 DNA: TGTGCCAGCAGCGTAGTTGGTAGCGGGGGGGAGCAGTTCTTC

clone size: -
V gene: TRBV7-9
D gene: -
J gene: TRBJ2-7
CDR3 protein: CASSPRQIPSDYEQYF
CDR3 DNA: TGTGCCAGCAGCCCGCGACAGATCCCCTCCGACTACGAGCAGTACTTC

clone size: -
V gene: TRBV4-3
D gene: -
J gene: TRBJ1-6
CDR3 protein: CASSQDNRADSPLHF
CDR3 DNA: TGCGCCAGCAGCCAAGATAACAGGGCCGATTCACCCCTCCACTTT

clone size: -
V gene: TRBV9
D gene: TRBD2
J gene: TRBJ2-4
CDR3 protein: CASSVAGTSGRNIQYF
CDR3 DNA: TGTGCCAGCAGCGTAGCCGGGACTAGCGGGAGAAACATTCAGTACTTC

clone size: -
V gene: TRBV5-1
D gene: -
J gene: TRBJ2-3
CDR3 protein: CASSPTTRSTDTQYF
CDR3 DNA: TGCGCCAGCAGCCCGACGACAAGGTCCACAGATACGCAGTATTTT

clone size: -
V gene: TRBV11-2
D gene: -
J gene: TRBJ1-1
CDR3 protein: CASSRGHLNTEAFF
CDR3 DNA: TGTGCCAGCAGCCGCGGACACCTGAACACTGAAGCTTTCTTT

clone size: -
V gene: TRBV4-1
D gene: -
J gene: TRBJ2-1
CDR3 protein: CASSPLWEQGGNEQFF
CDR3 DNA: TGCGCCAGCAGCCCCCTCTGGGAACAAGGAGGCAATGAGCAGTTCTTC

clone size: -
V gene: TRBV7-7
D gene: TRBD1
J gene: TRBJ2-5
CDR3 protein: CASSLGQFQETQYF
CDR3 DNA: TGTGCTAGCAGCCTGGGACAGTTCCAAGAGACCCAGTACTTC

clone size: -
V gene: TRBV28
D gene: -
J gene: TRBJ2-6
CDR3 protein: CASSSAGFEGSGANVLTF
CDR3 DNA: TGTGCCAGCAGTTCAGCAGGGTTTGAAGGCTCTGGGGCCAACGTCCTGACTTTC

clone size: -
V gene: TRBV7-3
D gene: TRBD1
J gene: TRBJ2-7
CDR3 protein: CASSPTGDDEQYF
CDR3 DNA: TGTGCCAGCAGCCCCACAGGGGACGACGAGCAGTACTTC

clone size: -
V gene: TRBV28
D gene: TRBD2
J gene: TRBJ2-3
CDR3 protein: CASSLGVAGDASTDTQYF
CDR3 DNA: TGTGCCAGCAGTTTAGGGGTAGCGGGAGACGCTAGCACAGATACGCAGTATTTT

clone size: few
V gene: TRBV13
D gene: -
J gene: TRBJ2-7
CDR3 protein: CASSLEGEQYF
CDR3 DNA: TGTGCCAGCAGCTTAGAGGGGGAGCAGTACTTC

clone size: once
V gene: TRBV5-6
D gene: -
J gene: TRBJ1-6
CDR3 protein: CASTILGGGSPLHF
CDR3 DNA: TGTGCCAGCACCATCCTCGGGGGGGGGTCACCCCTCCACTTT